This is a list of T cell receptor beta chains from one sample in a study of shared clonotypes between healthy human individuals. Sequencing was performed with immunoSEQ multiplex PCR; in TCRdb, only in-frame clones are kept and a portion is missing. This sample has roughly 520,000 clones, with 95% to 96% found just once. Specimen: naive CD4+ T cells sorted from blood. The receptors derive from a woman aged 25 to 39 in good health. Each CDR3 is given with its conserved first and last residue. The D gene is left open where the match is weak. Clone size appears in some rows only: once, few, many, or a class for an expanded clone.

D gene,J gene,V gene,clone size,CDR3 DNA,CDR3 protein
TRBD2,TRBJ2-7,TRBV2,-,TGTGCCAGCAGTGGACAGACTAGCGGGAGGTACCACACCTACGAGCAGTACTTC,CASSGQTSGRYHTYEQYF
-,TRBJ1-1,TRBV6-6,-,TGTGCCAGCAGTTTTCGGGGCCACACTGAAGCTTTCTTT,CASSFRGHTEAFF
TRBD2,TRBJ2-1,TRBV18,-,TGTGCCAGCTCACCCTTTGGCGGGAGAGGATACAATGAGCAGTTCTTC,CASSPFGGRGYNEQFF
-,TRBJ1-2,TRBV5-6,once,TGTGCCAGCAGCTTGGGAGCCGTGTCCTCCTATGGCTACACCTTC,CASSLGAVSSYGYTF
-,TRBJ2-7,TRBV15,-,TGTGCCACCAGCAGAGGCCTCACAGCTTTAAGTTCCTACGAGCAGTACTTC,CATSRGLTALSSYEQYF
-,TRBJ2-5,TRBV4-1,-,TGCGCCAGCAGCCAGCAGGGTCTTGCGACCCAGTACTTC,CASSQQGLATQYF
-,TRBJ1-1,TRBV4-1,-,TGCGCCAGCAGCCAACGGGAGAACACTGAAGCTTTCTTT,CASSQRENTEAFF
-,TRBJ1-5,TRBV6-1,-,TGTGCCACCTTTCCGGCGGAGGGCTTTCAGCCCCAGCATTTT,CATFPAEGFQPQHF
-,TRBJ1-1,TRBV5-1,-,TGCGCCAGCAGCTTGATTTCAGGGATCGGATTCACTGAAGCTTTCTTT,CASSLISGIGFTEAFF
-,TRBJ2-1,TRBV28,-,TGTGCCAGCAGTTTCCCGGTCGGGGGTCTCGGGTACTACAATGAGCAGTTCTTC,CASSFPVGGLGYYNEQFF
-,TRBJ1-3,TRBV18,-,TGTGCCAGCTCACCCCAGGTACTAGGGCCTGGAAACACCATATATTTT,CASSPQVLGPGNTIYF
-,TRBJ2-7,TRBV25-1,-,TGTGCCAGCAGTGAAGAGAGCTACGAGCAGTACTTC,CASSEESYEQYF
-,TRBJ2-3,TRBV27,-,TGTGCCAGCAGTTTTTACCGCGATATGGGGGCAGCTAGCACAGATACGCAGTATTTT,CASSFYRDMGAASTDTQYF
-,TRBJ2-1,TRBV28,-,TGTGCCAGCAGTTTCCGACAGAGCTCCTACAATGAGCAGTTCTTC,CASSFRQSSYNEQFF
-,TRBJ1-5,TRBV2,-,TGTGCCAGCAGCGGGACAAGGGGGTCAGGCCCTCAGCATTTT,CASSGTRGSGPQHF
-,TRBJ1-3,TRBV10-2,-,TGCGCCAGCAGTGTGGGAAACACCATATATTTT,CASSVGNTIYF
TRBD1,TRBJ1-4,TRBV6-1,-,TGTGCCAGCAGTGAACCGGGACAGGGAGAGGGAAAACTGTTTTTT,CASSEPGQGEGKLFF
-,TRBJ2-5,TRBV11-1,-,TGTGCCAGCAGCTTAGCGTCTCAGGGCCGGGGGCAGTACTTC,CASSLASQGRGQYF
-,TRBJ1-2,TRBV29-1,-,TGCAGCGTTGGACGGCTGAATGGCTACACCTTC,CSVGRLNGYTF
-,TRBJ1-1,TRBV7-2,-,TGTGCCAGCAGCTTATCCGGGACGGAGAACACTGAAGCTTTCTTT,CASSLSGTENTEAFF
-,TRBJ2-1,TRBV28,-,TGTGCCAGCAGTTTGGCTAGCGACTGGGGTAATGAGCAGTTCTTC,CASSLASDWGNEQFF
-,TRBJ1-4,TRBV5-4,-,TGTGCCAGCAGCGAGGGGCGGGGGGAAAAACTGTTTTTT,CASSEGRGEKLFF
TRBD2,TRBJ2-1,TRBV5-4,-,TGTGCCAGCAGCCCAGCGGGAGGGATTTACAATGAGCAGTTCTTC,CASSPAGGIYNEQFF
-,TRBJ2-3,TRBV5-1,-,TGCGCCAGCAGCTTAGGGTGGCTCACAGATACGCAGTATTTT,CASSLGWLTDTQYF
-,TRBJ1-5,TRBV28,-,TGTGCCAGCTCCAGGGGAGGGAGCAATCAGCCCCAGCATTTT,CASSRGGSNQPQHF
TRBD1,TRBJ1-1,TRBV27,-,TGTGCCAGCAGTAGACAGGGGCGGGCAGCTTTCTTT,CASSRQGRAAFF
TRBD1,TRBJ2-1,TRBV7-3,-,TGTGCCAGCAGCCGGGACAGGGGCTCCTACAATGAGCAGTTCTTC,CASSRDRGSYNEQFF
TRBD2,TRBJ2-1,TRBV13,-,TGTGCCAGCAGCTTAGGTAGCGGGAGCCTCTCCTACAATGAGCAGTTCTTC,CASSLGSGSLSYNEQFF
TRBD2,TRBJ2-1,TRBV19,-,TGTGCCAGTAGCCCTGGGCTAGCGGGAAGGGTTGAGCAGTTCTTC,CASSPGLAGRVEQFF
-,TRBJ1-1,TRBV7-8,-,TGTGCCAGCACCATGACAGGTTCCACTGAAGCTTTCTTT,CASTMTGSTEAFF
TRBD2,TRBJ2-1,TRBV10-1,-,TGCGCCAGCTTCCCCCTCCAGCGGGAGGGCCACCGGGAGCAGTTCTTC,CASFPLQREGHREQFF
TRBD2,TRBJ2-1,TRBV5-3,-,TGTGCCAGAAGCTCGGGACTAGCGGGAGGGCCTCCCAATGAGCAGTTCTTC,CARSSGLAGGPPNEQFF
-,TRBJ2-7,TRBV5-1,-,TGCGCCAGCAGCTCCAAGGAGTTCTCCTACGAGCAGTACTTC,CASSSKEFSYEQYF
-,TRBJ1-1,TRBV18,-,TGTGCCAGCCAACGGCAGGGGACGGCGAACACTGAAGCTTTCTTT,CASQRQGTANTEAFF
TRBD1,TRBJ1-1,TRBV5-4,-,TGTGCCAGCAGCTCCTACAGGGGCACCCAGAACACTGAAGCTTTCTTT,CASSSYRGTQNTEAFF